This record looks at one TCR beta chain sequence and its context. Its specificity is unknown. This specimen belongs to a study of beta chain features in type 1 diabetes. Across the whole study: Across every sample, about 110 million sorted cells were examined in total.

Findings of the study overall: In all four CD4+ subsets, TCRB CDR3 length was significantly, moderately reduced in type 1 diabetes.

Isolated RNA was reverse transcribed in full, so expressed TCRB transcripts were sequenced. An average around 3.5 million reads came from naive, central memory and regulatory T cell samples. Assay: immunoSEQ multiplex PCR; the TCRdb copy retains only in-frame clones and omits some. In the table there are a few hundred thousand clones, about a sixth of which are singletons. There are 14 residues in the CDR3. The germline CDR1 and CDR2 sequences are LNHNV and YYDKDF (reference sequence). Trimming pared 0 bases from V and 3 bases from J, leaving 9 bases between. This sequence was found in a man younger than 45 with type 1 diabetes. The chain employs TRBV15 and TRBJ2-7; D remains ambiguous. Sequencing input: naive CD4+ T cells from blood. The CDR3 DNA follows: TGTGCCACCAGCAGAGAGTCGTTGGGCTACGAGCAGTACTTC. This sequence encodes CATSRESLGYEQYF.